This TCR beta chain was found in a study of post-analysis software for immune sequencing data. Study results and limitations: Comparison of patients with controls showed 5 or 6 TRBV segments more frequent in patients, TRBV5-6, TRBV5-1 and TRBV20-1 among them.

Tagging with unique molecular identifiers was a feature of the TCR beta cDNA libraries. TCRdb re-derived calls from the PCR reads in MiXCR, one entry per CDR3 protein. The sample comprises about 200,000 distinct CDR3 sequences, approximately 30% of which are singletons, and approximately 3.6% rests with the top ten. Trimming shortened V by 3 bases and J by 6 bases, and 15 bases separated the two germline ends. The CDR3 consists of 14 residues. This clonotype was picked up many times. What it binds is not known. The chain carries TRBV12-3 or TRBV12-4 and TRBJ2-7, with a possible D match to TRBD1 (5 bases). Sequencing was done on a sample of blood. The source of this sequence is a girl aged 2-17 years with multiple sclerosis. CDR3 region: CASSFQGEVGEQYF. The DNA for the CDR3 is TGTGCCAGCAGTTTTCAGGGCGAGGTCGGCGAGCAGTACTTC.